Described below is a single T cell receptor (beta chain) sequence and its context. J lost 7 bases, V lost 2 bases, and 5 bases had no gene match. Germline assignment: CDR1 MNHEY and CDR2 SVGEGT. The CDR3 runs to 16 residues. In the authors' methods: Counts of nucleated cells, estimated from reference gene primer amplification, were obtained. Some clones are missing from TCRdb's copy, which holds only in-frame ones; the method was immunoSEQ multiplex PCR. That table gives V, J and clone size, and the DNA gave D and trimming. This sample has over 300,000 clones, with around 90% found just once. The data originate from a study of blood T cell repertoires in COVID-19. Study-level background: Samples taken during acute and convalescent COVID-19 were collected in the United States, Italy and Spain. T cells, B-cell-depleted T cells, or PBMCs supplied cDNA or gDNA.

The origin of this receptor is a young man with active or convalescent COVID-19. The chain uses TRBV6-2 or TRBV6-3 and TRBJ1-6; 10 nucleotides match TRBD1. Sample: peripheral blood. Here the CDR3 DNA reads TGTGCCAGCAGTTACGGGCCGGGACAGGGGAATTCACCCCTCCACTTT. It encodes CASSYGPGQGNSPLHF.